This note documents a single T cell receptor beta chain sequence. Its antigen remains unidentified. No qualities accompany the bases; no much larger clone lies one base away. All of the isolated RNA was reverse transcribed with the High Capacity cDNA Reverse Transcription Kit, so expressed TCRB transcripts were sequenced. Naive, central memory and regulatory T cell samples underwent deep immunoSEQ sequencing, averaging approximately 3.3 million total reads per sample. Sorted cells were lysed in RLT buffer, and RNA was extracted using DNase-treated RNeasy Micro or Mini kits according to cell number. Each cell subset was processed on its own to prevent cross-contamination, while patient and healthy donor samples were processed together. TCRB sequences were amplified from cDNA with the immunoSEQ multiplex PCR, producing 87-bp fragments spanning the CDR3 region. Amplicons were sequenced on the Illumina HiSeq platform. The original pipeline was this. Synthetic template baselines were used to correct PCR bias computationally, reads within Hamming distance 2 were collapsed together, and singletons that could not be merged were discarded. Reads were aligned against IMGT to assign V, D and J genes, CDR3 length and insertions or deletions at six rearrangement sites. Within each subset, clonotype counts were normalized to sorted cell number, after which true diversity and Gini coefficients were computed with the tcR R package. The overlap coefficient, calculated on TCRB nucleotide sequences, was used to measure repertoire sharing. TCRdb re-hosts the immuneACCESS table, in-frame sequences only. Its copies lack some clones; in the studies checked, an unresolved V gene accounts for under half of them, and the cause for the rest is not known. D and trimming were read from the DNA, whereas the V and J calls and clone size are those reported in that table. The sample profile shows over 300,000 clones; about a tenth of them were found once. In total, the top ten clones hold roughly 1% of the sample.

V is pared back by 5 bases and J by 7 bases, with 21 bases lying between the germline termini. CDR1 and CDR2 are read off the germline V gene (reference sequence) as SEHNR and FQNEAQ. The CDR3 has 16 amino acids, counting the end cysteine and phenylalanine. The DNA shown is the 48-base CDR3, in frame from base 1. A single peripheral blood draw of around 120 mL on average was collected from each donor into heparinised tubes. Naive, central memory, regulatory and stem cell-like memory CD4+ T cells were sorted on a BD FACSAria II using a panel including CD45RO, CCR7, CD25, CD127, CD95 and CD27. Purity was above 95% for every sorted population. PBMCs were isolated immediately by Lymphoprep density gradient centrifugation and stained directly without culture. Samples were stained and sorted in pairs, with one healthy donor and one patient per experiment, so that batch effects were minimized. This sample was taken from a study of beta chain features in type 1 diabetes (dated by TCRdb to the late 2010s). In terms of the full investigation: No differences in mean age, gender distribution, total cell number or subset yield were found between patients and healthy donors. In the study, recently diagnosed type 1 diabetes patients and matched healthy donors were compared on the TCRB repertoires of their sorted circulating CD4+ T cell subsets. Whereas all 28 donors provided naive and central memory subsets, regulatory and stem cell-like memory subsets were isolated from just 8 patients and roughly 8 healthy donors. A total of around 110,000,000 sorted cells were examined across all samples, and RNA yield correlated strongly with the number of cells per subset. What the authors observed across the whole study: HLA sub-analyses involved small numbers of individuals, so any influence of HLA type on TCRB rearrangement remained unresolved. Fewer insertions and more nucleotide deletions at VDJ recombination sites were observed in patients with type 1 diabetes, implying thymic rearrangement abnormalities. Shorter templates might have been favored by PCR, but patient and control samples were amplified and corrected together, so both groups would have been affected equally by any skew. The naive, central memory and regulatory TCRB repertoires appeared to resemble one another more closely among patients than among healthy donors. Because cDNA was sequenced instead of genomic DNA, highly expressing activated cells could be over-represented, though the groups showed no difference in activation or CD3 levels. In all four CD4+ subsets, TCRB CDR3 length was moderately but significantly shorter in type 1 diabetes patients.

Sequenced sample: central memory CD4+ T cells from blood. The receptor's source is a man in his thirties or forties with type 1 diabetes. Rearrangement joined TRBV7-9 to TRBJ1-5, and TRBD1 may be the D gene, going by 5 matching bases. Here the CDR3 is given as CASSLPDIGGSQPQHF. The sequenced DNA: TGTGCCAGCAGCCTACCGGACATCGGAGGAAGCCAGCCCCAGCATTTT.